One T cell receptor (beta chain) is described in this entry. This clone was picked up one time. This clone's antigen is unknown. No quality values exist for individual bases; no much larger clone is one base distant. The immunoSEQ Assay, a bias-controlled multiplex PCR, was used to amplify TCRbeta CDR3 regions from genomic DNA. In the source study's methods: The number of nucleated cells in each sample was estimated from the amplification of reference gene primers within the assay. To quantify the absolute abundance of each unique TCRbeta CDR3 rearrangement, sequence reads were collapsed and filtered. Productive Simpson clonality was computed per sample as the square root of Simpson's diversity index over productive rearrangements. Drawn from immuneACCESS, this table holds only the in-frame rearrangements with V and J called that TCRdb kept. Clones are partly lost; checked studies trace under half to an unresolved V gene and leave the rest unexplained. V and J calls plus clone size are reproduced from that table; the DNA served to infer D and trimming. The table for this sample lists some 54,000 clones; about 83% of them were counted only once. Under 7% of the sample belongs to the ten largest clones.

Whole blood was collected in K2EDTA tubes by collaborating institutions according to the institutions' own protocols. For TCRbeta analysis, collaborator samples were shipped as frozen whole blood, as isolated PBMCs, or as DNA extracted from either sample type. This specimen belongs to a study of blood T cell repertoires in COVID-19 (dated by TCRdb to the early 2020s). Broadly, across the study: Samples from collaborators originated in the United States, Italy and Spain and spanned both the acute and convalescent phases of COVID-19. The prospective study material was composed of cDNA or gDNA derived from T cells, B-cell-depleted T cells, or PBMCs. Deeply sampled blood TCRbeta repertoires from subjects exposed to, actively infected with, or recovered from COVID-19 were included in the dataset. The repertoires were made available in a free public database intended to serve as a resource for research on the immune response to SARS-CoV-2. Samples came from the ongoing ImmuneRACE study (first 160 participants) plus 1,254 subjects from 6 global collaborators. A de-identified subject ID, COVID-19 status, age in years and sex were almost always included in the sample metadata. Where available, HLA class I and class II types were taken from metadata supplied by the sample provider and were not determined by assay-based typing. General findings and caveats noted by the study authors: The amount of clinical and demographic metadata varied by source and participant and was provided uncurated.

The V end loses 4 bases and the J end loses 0 bases, and a stretch of 10 bases separates them. CDR1 SGHNT and CDR2 YYREEE were looked up in the germline V gene (reference sequence). From cysteine to phenylalanine, the CDR3 is 14 amino acids long. CDR3 DNA only is kept here, 42 bases in frame from base 1. The rearrangement joined TRBV5-4 to TRBJ1-2; the D gene is possibly TRBD1, with 6 bases matching. The origin of this receptor is a man between 65 and 79 years old with active COVID-19. The sequencing sample was made of peripheral blood. The CDR3 amino acid sequence is: CASSEQGSNYGYTF. The sequenced DNA is TGTGCCAGCAGCGAGCAGGGGTCTAACTATGGCTACACCTTC.